This entry concerns a single TCR beta chain. The antigen is undetermined. The primer mix had 60 Vbeta and 13 Jbeta primers. Some clones are missing from TCRdb's copy, which holds only in-frame ones; the method was immunoSEQ multiplex PCR. The sample consists of some 120,000 clones, 65% to 75% of them appearing once. The sample is drawn from a study of cytomegalovirus exposure and HLA in healthy donors. This CDR3 contains 16 residues. The germline CDR1 and CDR2 sequences are KGHSH and LQKENI. The trim removed 3 bases at V and 0 bases at J, leaving 7 bases unmatched. General study results and limits: The study carried out a later analysis of TCR beta sequences. It associated 16,951 of them with specific HLA alleles at a false discovery rate of 0.05. Some V segments could not be told apart, so they were left out, TRBV6-2 and TRBV6-3 among them.

V is TRBV18 and J is TRBJ1-1; 7 bases are shared with TRBD1. The sequencing input was PBMCs. The receptor comes from a man under 40 in good health and CMV-seropositive. In nucleotides, the CDR3 is TGTGCCAGCTCACCGAGGACAGGCCCGATGAACACTGAAGCTTTCTTT. Protein: CASSPRTGPMNTEAFF.